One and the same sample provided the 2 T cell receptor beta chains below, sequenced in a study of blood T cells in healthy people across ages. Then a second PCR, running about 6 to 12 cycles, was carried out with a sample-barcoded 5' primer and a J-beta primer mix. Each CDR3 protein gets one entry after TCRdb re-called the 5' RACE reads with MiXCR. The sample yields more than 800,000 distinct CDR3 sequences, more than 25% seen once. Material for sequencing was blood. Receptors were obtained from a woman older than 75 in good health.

The DNA of the CDR3 is TGTGCCAGCCGTCGTTCGGAGACCCAGTACTTC. Its translation is CASRRSETQYF. V gene TRBV11-2 combines with J gene TRBJ2-7; D not certain. Judging by the DNA end, TRBJ2-5 fits better; the J call may be wrong. This CDR3 has 11 residues. Germline V lookup: CDR1 SGHAT, CDR2 FQNNGV.

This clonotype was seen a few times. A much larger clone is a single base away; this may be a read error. The CDR3 spells CASSLGGAGEKRFF. In DNA form, the CDR3 reads TGTGCCAGCAGCTTAGGGGGGGCTGGGGAAAAACGGTTTTTT. This sequence joins TRBV7-2 and TRBJ1-4; maybe TRBD1 (6 bases). Germline lookup yields CDR1 SGHTA and CDR2 FQGNSA. CDR3 length: 14 residues.